This TCR beta chain was recorded in a study of OX40 agonist ivuxolimab in advanced cancers. Concerning the study at large: The costimulatory receptor OX40 (CD134) was targeted by ivuxolimab, a fully human IgG2 agonistic monoclonal antibody. Patients were allowed to have had prior anti-PD-1, anti-PD-L1 or anti-CTLA-4 therapy, and 40% of the dose-escalation patients had previously received checkpoint inhibitors. A male proportion of nearly 85% and a mean age of 60 years, ranging from about 20 to 79, were recorded for the dose-escalation cohort. The purpose of peripheral TCRbeta sequencing was to test whether ivuxolimab changed TCR sequence diversity and led to clonal T-cell expansion. Intravenous ivuxolimab was administered to patients every 2 weeks at six dose levels: 0.01, 0.1, 0.3, 1.5, 3 and 10 mg/kg. Among the roughly 52 dose-escalation patients, about 20 had hepatocellular carcinoma, roughly 15 melanoma, 9 renal cell carcinoma and 9 head and neck cancer. Three dose-escalation patients achieved partial responses, one with hepatocellular carcinoma and two with cutaneous melanoma. The monotherapy dose-escalation portion (N = 52 patients) of the phase I ivuxolimab trial is reported in the paper. Study-wide findings and limitations: In the 0.1-3.0 mg/kg groups, partial responders had among the lowest normalized peripheral clonal expansion, particularly in CD8+ T cells. On average, CD8+ T cells showed more expanded clones than CD4+ T cells after ivuxolimab. Low levels of normalized T-cell clonal expansion were also shown by some nonresponding patients. At doses of 0.1 to 3.0 mg/kg, clonal expansion of both CD4+ and CD8+ T cells in blood was seen between baseline and week 6. Antigen specificity was not determined for the clonally expanded peripheral T cells.

The junction shows trimming of 3 bases on V and 3 bases on J, plus 11 bases between the germline ends. The germline V gene sets CDR1 to SNHLY and CDR2 to FYNNEI. Including cysteine and phenylalanine, the CDR3 has 14 amino acids. The retained sequence is limited to the CDR3, 42 bases, with the frame set at the first base. Genomic DNA was extracted from sorted cells for sequencing of the TCRbeta CDR3 region. The immunoSEQ Assay was used for sequencing of TCRbeta CDR3 regions. The source is immuneACCESS, and TCRdb retained only in-frame sequences with V and J called. Part of the clones is not carried over; for the studies checked, unresolved V genes explain less than half of this, and the remainder is unexplained. Here the sample has tens of thousands of clones; about 77% occur a single time. Roughly 9.8% of the sample is held by the ten biggest clonotypes. Comment on this clone: Its antigen target is currently unknown. The record has no base qualities; no much larger clone is one base away.

The trial excluded patients who had a history of autoimmune disease or who were on systemic immunosuppression. In every dose cohort, peripheral blood was drawn for TCR sequencing at baseline, cycle 4 day 1, and cycle 7 day 1. Samples were obtained from an open-label, multicenter, first-in-human phase I dose-escalation trial of ivuxolimab. Adults with locally advanced or metastatic head and neck squamous cell, hepatocellular, melanoma or renal cell carcinoma were enrolled in the trial. CD4+ and CD8+ T cells were sorted separately from peripheral blood before TCR sequencing. Recombination linked TRBV2 to TRBJ1-1, with TRBD1 tentatively as D gene (5 bases match). This TCR came from an adult with an advanced solid tumor such as melanoma, head and neck, liver or kidney cancer. Sequences were derived from CD4+ or CD8+ T cells sorted from blood, sampled in a trial of the OX40 agonist ivuxolimab. The DNA sequence is as follows: TGTGCCAGCAGTGACAGGTTGGGGGACACTGAAGCTTTCTTT. The translation is CASSDRLGDTEAFF.